The text below deals with one T cell receptor beta chain. The CDR3 runs 14 residues. Trimming cost V 3 bases and J 4 bases, with 9 bases left between them. Looked up from germline, CDR1 is SEHNR and CDR2 is FQNEAQ (reference sequence). TCRdb re-called the RACE reads with MiXCR, one entry per CDR3 protein. This sample has about 93,000 distinct CDR3 sequences, with around 9% found just once. The sample belongs to a study of human T cells and chemical hapten exposure. Sample time point: healthy volunteer bleed at 2 weeks. Someone pulled total RNA out of unfractionated whole blood. The source material was whole blood. The TCR comes from a female donor in good health. Some clones in this sample may be carry-over from other donors' samples. J is TRBJ1-4 and V is TRBV7-9; D is unclear. The CDR3 loop is CASSFADINEKLFF. CDR3 in DNA: TGTGCCAGCAGCTTTGCGGATATTAATGAAAAACTGTTTTTT.